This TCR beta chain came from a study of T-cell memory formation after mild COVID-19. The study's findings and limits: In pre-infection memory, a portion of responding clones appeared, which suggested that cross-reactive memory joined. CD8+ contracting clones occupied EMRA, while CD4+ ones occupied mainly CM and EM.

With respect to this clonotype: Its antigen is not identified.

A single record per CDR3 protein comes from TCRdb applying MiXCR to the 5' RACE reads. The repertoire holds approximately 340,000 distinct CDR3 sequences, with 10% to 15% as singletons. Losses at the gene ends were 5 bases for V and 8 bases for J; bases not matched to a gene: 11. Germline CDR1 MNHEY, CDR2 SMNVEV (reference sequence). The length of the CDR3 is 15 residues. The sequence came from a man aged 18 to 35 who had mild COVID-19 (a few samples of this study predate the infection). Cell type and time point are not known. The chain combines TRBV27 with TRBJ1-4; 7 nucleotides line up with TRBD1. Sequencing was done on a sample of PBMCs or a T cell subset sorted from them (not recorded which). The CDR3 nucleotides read TGTGCCAGCAGTCCCCTACAGGGGATAGGCGAAAAACTGTTTTTT. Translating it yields CASSPLQGIGEKLFF.